This passage covers 6 T cell receptor beta chains from one sample sequenced in a study of blood T cell repertoires in COVID-19. Using immunoSEQ multiplex PCR, the repertoire was profiled, and TCRdb retains in-frame clones only, with some absent. The sample holds approximately 210,000 clones, over 75% seen once. Sample: peripheral blood. The origin of the receptors is a woman aged 40 to 50 with acute or convalescent COVID-19.

V usage is TRBV19 and J usage is TRBJ1-1, with D perhaps matching TRBD1 (5 bases). The germline V gene encodes CDR1 LNHDA and CDR2 SQIVND (reference sequence). With 7 bases removed from V and 0 bases from J, the gap between germline ends came to 12 bases. The length of the CDR3 is 14 residues. The CDR3 DNA is TGTGCCAGTACCTCGGGGGTAATGAACACTGAAGCTTTCTTT. Protein: CASTSGVMNTEAFF.

The V and J genes are TRBV2 and TRBJ1-2; no clear D. V was pared by 7 bases and J by 2 bases, with 8 bases between. Per germline, CDR1 SNHLY and CDR2 FYNNEI. The CDR3 consists of 12 residues. CDR3 in DNA: TGTGCCAGCATAGCCGGGAACTATGGCTACACCTTC. It encodes CASIAGNYGYTF.

This clone was observed a few times. The V gene is TRBV19, the J gene TRBJ1-1; D may be TRBD1 (5 bases). Trimming cost V 9 bases and J 3 bases, with 14 bases left between them. CDR3 length: 13 amino acids. Germline V gives CDR1 LNHDA, CDR2 SQIVND (reference sequence). For the CDR3, the DNA is TGTGCCAGCAGGGCCCTCGCGGACACTGAAGCTTTCTTT. As protein: CASRALADTEAFF.

The rearrangement uses TRBV7-6 and TRBJ1-3; TRBD1 matches at 7 bases. The germline gives CDR1 SGHVS, CDR2 FNYEAQ. V dropped 1 base and J dropped 5; count of bases not matched to a gene: 14. The CDR3 has 18 amino acids. This chain's CDR3 is CASSLGGQPKISRNTIYF. DNA for the CDR3: TGTGCCAGCAGCTTAGGGGGACAGCCAAAGATAAGCCGAAACACCATATATTTT.

CDR3 in amino acids: CASSLSAGAKDEKLFF. The CDR3 DNA is TGTGCCAGCAGTTTATCTGCGGGGGCGAAGGATGAAAAACTGTTTTTT. This rearrangement joins TRBV27 to TRBJ1-4, with a tentative D call TRBD1 (6 bases). The germline gives CDR1 MNHEY, CDR2 SMNVEV (reference sequence). This CDR3 has 16 amino acids. Trimming cost V 0 bases and J 6 bases, with 14 bases left between them.

In this sample, this clone turned up once. J is TRBJ1-5 and V is TRBV2, with a tentative D call TRBD1 (5 bases). V lost 7 bases and J lost 2, with 9 bases in between. The germline CDR1 and CDR2 sequences are SNHLY and FYNNEI. There are 13 residues in the CDR3. This CDR3 is CASKGPGNQPQHF. CDR3 bases: TGTGCCAGCAAGGGGCCGGGCAATCAGCCCCAGCATTTT.